These T cell receptor beta chains were read from a single sample in a study of blood T cell repertoires in COVID-19. The table came from immunoSEQ multiplex PCR; TCRdb's copy has only in-frame clones and leaves some out. The data hold around 300,000 clones, with about four fifths observed a single time. The sequenced material came from peripheral blood. The receptors originated from a woman aged 50 to 65 who had recovered from COVID-19. CDR3s include the opening cysteine and the closing phenylalanine or tryptophan. Fields, in order: V gene, CDR3 protein.

TRBV7-6	CASTTSGEQYF
TRBV7-2	CASSYGQGLTYNEQFF
TRBV4-3	CASSRDRASGNTIYF
TRBV7-2	CASTEQGAEPQHF
TRBV27	CASRSGLAGVETQYF
TRBV5-6	CASSLLRQGTVAEAFF
TRBV6-2/TRBV6-3	CASSYLFLETYNEQFF
TRBV6-2/TRBV6-3	CASSWGRSGRSTGELFF
TRBV20-1	CSASRYEAFF
TRBV7-9	CASSSWTGIQEKLFF
TRBV6-2/TRBV6-3	CASSPPLRGPSYEQYF
TRBV4-3	CASSQGGGAREQFF
TRBV7-8	CASSETRRVEQYF
TRBV24-1	CATSDPSAGIETQYF
TRBV19	CASSIDAAYEQYF
TRBV7-2	CASSPRGYEQYF
TRBV29-1	CSVDGTDYEQYF
TRBV14	CASSQRRTSGGMDEQYF
TRBV10-3	CAISGTRTGGAATNEKLFF
TRBV7-2	CASSLASGVVGEQYF
TRBV28	CASKISREYQPQHF
TRBV12-3/TRBV12-4	CASRQGVNQPQHF
TRBV6-5	CASSYTTGWVGYTF
TRBV7-6	CASSLAESSYNEQFF
TRBV10-1	CASSEETGVGQPQHF
TRBV2	CASTPLGGTNQPQHF
TRBV28	CASSSPSGGSYNEQFF
TRBV19	CASSIHKGQKTKNIQYF
TRBV6-5	CASNNRGQGAWEQYF
TRBV28	CGTRDRASVGEAFF
TRBV5-1	CASSLLQGFNSPLHF
TRBV5-1	CASSLLAGSGNTIYF
TRBV30	CAWSGGGAGVTRTYEQYF
TRBV6-2/TRBV6-3	CASSPQADQPQHF
TRBV2	CASSEESRGSQPQHF
TRBV10-3	CAIRDGAGGYNEQFF
TRBV19	CASGRWAGGTNEQFF
TRBV18	CASSLRTGGAGEQYF
TRBV18	CASSPLEASEALDTQYF
TRBV21-1	CASINRGSTDTQYF
TRBV18	CASSPGLAGVTGELFF
TRBV18	CASSRTGFGSMNTEAFF
TRBV6-6	CASSTSLYNEQFF
TRBV20-1	CSASSGTGETGELFF
TRBV7-3	CASSLKLAGTDTQYF
TRBV7-2	CASSLVIGDITGELFF
TRBV18	CASSPAGTSVPETQYF
TRBV5-1	CASSSTGASYNEQFF
TRBV4-3	CASSRHGANTGELFF
TRBV19	CASREPGTGCTSSTDTQYF
TRBV27	CASSQQGGNTEAFF
TRBV5-1	CASSSQGGLASYEQYF
TRBV7-9	CASSSGQGGYGYTF
TRBV28	CASKLPGQGRNEQFF
TRBV9	CASSRGQGEGYTF